The clone carrying this TCR beta chain was seen more than once but under ten times. TCRdb recomputed calls from the RT-PCR reads with MiXCR, one row per CDR3 protein. The sample contains just under 550,000 distinct CDR3 sequences, under 30% of which appear only once. The entry originates in a study of response to subunit inactivated influenza vaccine. CDR1 is LGHNA and CDR2 is YNFKEQ in the germline V gene. V was cut by 4 bases and J by 5 bases, with 14 bases left in between. This CDR3 has 15 residues. This same sample was also taken into another study, of T cells expressing NK-cell markers. Turning to that study: A 5'RACE template switching approach incorporating UMIs was used to make TCR beta cDNA. Leadership of the CD3+CD56-NKG2C+ fraction also belonged to these clonotypes in a handful of donors.

The source of this sequence is a man aged 45-60 years who received an inactivated influenza vaccine. The chain is built from TRBV4-2 and TRBJ1-4, with D possibly matching TRBD1 (5 bases). This material consisted of CD4+ T cells sorted from PBMCs, taken 12 days after vaccination. CDR3 bases: TGTGCCAGCAGCCTACCACCGGGGGGGAATGAAAAACTGTTTTTT. This gives the protein CASSLPPGGNEKLFF.